These 19 T cell receptor beta chains were all obtained from the same sample, sequenced in a study of cytomegalovirus exposure and HLA in healthy donors. In the PCR, 60 Vbeta and 13 Jbeta primers were used. TCRdb's table, derived via immunoSEQ multiplex PCR, lists solely in-frame clones and lacks some. The sample yields 150,000 or so clones, around 78% seen once. What was sequenced was PBMCs. These receptors originate from a young woman in good health and CMV-seronegative.

Many counts were recorded for this clone. The gene calls are TRBV4-3 and TRBJ2-6, with TRBD1 as a possible D gene (5 bases). Germline lookup yields CDR1 LGHNA and CDR2 YSLEER. V was pared by 1 base and J by 2 bases, with 9 bases between. There are 16 residues in the CDR3. As DNA, the CDR3 is TGCGCCAGCAGCCAAGTGATGGACACTGGGGCCAACGTCCTGACTTTC. Residues: CASSQVMDTGANVLTF.

This clone was picked up a small number of times. The rearrangement uses TRBV19 and TRBJ2-2, with TRBD1 matching 7 bases. V was clipped by 5 bases and J by 6 bases; unmatched bases: 6. The CDR3 is made up of 14 amino acids. The germline gives CDR1 LNHDA, CDR2 SQIVND (reference sequence). CDR3 loop: CASSEGDRAGELFF. CDR3 nucleotide sequence: TGTGCCAGTAGTGAGGGAGACAGGGCCGGGGAGCTGTTTTTT.

This clone was seen once. The chain links TRBV18 to TRBJ2-5, with a tentative D call TRBD2 (5 bases). This CDR3 has 14 amino acids. From germline, CDR1 is KGHSH and CDR2 LQKENI. The germline V and J ends were trimmed by 5 bases and 0 bases, with 10 bases remaining between them. The CDR3 bases are TGTGCCAGCTCAAAAGCGGCCTACCAAGAGACCCAGTACTTC. Translating gives CASSKAAYQETQYF.

The CDR3 loop reads CASSLQGALGSPLHF. DNA of the CDR3: TGTGCCAGCAGCTTACAGGGTGCCCTAGGTTCACCCCTCCACTTT. The chain couples TRBV7-2 to TRBJ1-6; a weak D match, TRBD1 (5 bases). The germline V gene encodes CDR1 SGHTA and CDR2 FQGNSA. V dropped 2 bases and J dropped 9 bases, with 14 bases sitting between them. The CDR3 covers 15 residues.

The chain uses TRBV28 and TRBJ1-2, with unresolved D. V lost 5 bases to trimming and J lost 4 bases, with 5 bases between them. The germline CDR1 and CDR2 sequences are MDHEN and SYDVKM. This CDR3 is built from 11 residues. CDR3 sequence: CASSHPYGYTF. DNA for the CDR3: TGTGCCAGCAGTCATCCCTATGGCTACACCTTC.

This chain joins TRBV14 and TRBJ2-1; 7 bases align to TRBD2. V lost 1 base and J lost 6; bases outside the gene matches: 3. Germline V CDR1 and CDR2: SGHDN, FVKESK. CDR3 length equals 14 residues. This chain's CDR3 is CASSQVRTSNEQFF. As DNA, the CDR3 is TGTGCCAGCAGCCAAGTTCGGACTAGCAATGAGCAGTTCTTC.

This chain connects TRBV5-5 to TRBJ1-6; 9 nucleotides agree with TRBD1. Germline V lookup: CDR1 SGHKS, CDR2 YYEKEE (reference sequence). CDR3 size: 15 residues. The trim removed 3 bases at V and 9 bases at J, leaving 7 bases unmatched. CDR3 sequence reads: CASSSTGGRGSPLHF. CDR3 bases: TGTGCCAGCAGCTCAACAGGGGGCCGGGGTTCACCCCTCCACTTT.

CDR3: CASSEGQHTGELFF. As DNA, the CDR3 is TGTGCCAGCAGTGAAGGACAGCACACCGGGGAGCTGTTTTTT. The chain links TRBV25-1 to TRBJ2-2, with D possibly matching TRBD1 (6 bases). Looked up from germline, CDR1 is MGHDK and CDR2 is SYGVNS. The length of the CDR3 is 14 residues. The ends were cut back, 2 bases at V and 3 bases at J, with 7 bases in the middle.

This chain connects TRBV27 to TRBJ2-7; a weak D match, TRBD2 (6 bases). Trimming removed 4 bases at V and 1 base at J, with 14 bases between. The germline CDR1 and CDR2 sequences are MNHEY and SMNVEV (reference sequence). The CDR3 contains 15 residues. The chain's CDR3 is CASSWMGGRSYEQYF. As DNA, the CDR3 is TGTGCCAGCAGTTGGATGGGGGGTAGGTCCTACGAGCAGTACTTC.

The chain couples TRBV27 to TRBJ2-5; D might be TRBD2 (5 bases). CDR1 and CDR2 (germline): MNHEY, SMNVEV (reference sequence). The CDR3 runs to 12 residues. The V and J ends lost 5 bases and 9 bases respectively, with 13 bases between them. CDR3 bases: TGTGCCAGCAGTGCCGGGAACATGGCCCAGTACTTC. Translation gives CASSAGNMAQYF.

The V call is TRBV2, the J call TRBJ2-7; the D gene is possibly TRBD2 (5 bases). The germline CDR1 and CDR2 sequences are SNHLY and FYNNEI. The CDR3 consists of 13 residues. The V end lost 7 bases, the J end lost 0 bases, and 10 bases lay between the germline ends. CDR3 in amino acids: CASMPDYSYEQYV. The CDR3, as DNA: TGTGCCAGCATGCCCGACTACTCCTACGAGCAGTACGTC.

This clone came up a few times. The genes are TRBV7-7 and TRBJ2-1; D gene unclear. Germline V lookup: CDR1 SSHAT, CDR2 FNYEAQ (reference sequence). The CDR3 length is 13 residues. V was shortened by 4 bases and J by 2 bases, with 6 bases between the two germline ends. The CDR3 coding sequence is TGTGCCAGCAGCTCAGAGGCCTACAATGAGCAGTTCTTC. Residues: CASSSEAYNEQFF.

This clone was observed a single time. J is TRBJ1-6 and V is TRBV28; D gene unclear. The CDR3 has 15 amino acids. Trimming left V 7 bases short and J 11 bases short, with 21 bases between. Germline V gene sequence: CDR1 MDHEN, CDR2 SYDVKM. CDR3 in amino acids: CASNPSGGRGTPLHF. The DNA for the CDR3 is TGTGCCAGCAACCCGAGTGGAGGCAGAGGGACACCCCTCCACTTT. Supplemented by reference TRBV28 and TRBJ1-6, the full variable domain reads DVKVTQSSRYLVKRTGEKVFLECVQDMDHENMFWYRQDPGLGLRLIYFSYDVKMKEKGDIPEGYSVSREKKERFSLILESASTNQTSMYLCASNPSGGRGTPLHFGNGTRLTVT.

J is TRBJ1-2 and V is TRBV18, with TRBD1 identical over 9 bases. Unmatched junction bases numbered 5, after V lost 3 bases and J lost 6 bases. Germline V CDR1 and CDR2: KGHSH, LQKENI. The CDR3 length is 14 residues. CDR3 DNA: TGTGCCAGCTCACCGGGACAGGGAAATGATGGCTACACCTTC. Its protein is CASSPGQGNDGYTF.

This chain joins TRBV6-6 and TRBJ2-1; D is possibly TRBD1 (5 bases). CDR1 MNHNY and CDR2 SVGAGI come from the germline V gene (reference sequence). V was shortened by 4 bases and J by 0 bases, with 13 bases between the two germline ends. The CDR3 is made up of 16 amino acids. The CDR3 DNA is TGTGCCAGCAGTTTACGACAGAGAAGCTCCTACAATGAGCAGTTCTTC. As protein: CASSLRQRSSYNEQFF.

Only a few counts were recorded for this clone. The chain uses TRBV7-8 and TRBJ1-5, with D possibly being TRBD1 (6 bases). Between the trimmed V and J ends, which lost 2 bases and 0 bases, there was a span of 14 bases. This CDR3 comprises 17 residues. The germline V gene encodes CDR1 SGHVS and CDR2 FQNEAQ. In DNA, the CDR3 is TGTGCCAGCAGCTTACCGGACAGCCATTATAGCAATCAGCCCCAGCATTTT. It is translated as CASSLPDSHYSNQPQHF.

V is TRBV6-1 and J is TRBJ2-7, with unresolved D. Trimming cost V 4 bases and J 2 bases, with 6 bases left between them. The CDR3 has 12 amino acids. Per germline, CDR1 MNHNS and CDR2 SASEGT. Written as DNA, the CDR3 is TGTGCCAGCAGTGCCAACACCTACGAGCAGTACTTC. Translated, it gives CASSANTYEQYF.

This clone turned up a few times. V and J are TRBV7-6 and TRBJ1-1; D is unclear. Germline V CDR1 and CDR2: SGHVS, FNYEAQ. CDR3 length: 14 residues. V shed 0 bases and J shed 4 bases, with 9 bases lying between them. CDR3 protein: CASSLALTGTEAFF. The DNA for the CDR3 is TGTGCCAGCAGCTTAGCTCTTACGGGCACTGAAGCTTTCTTT. Complete variable domain (other parts from reference TRBV7-6 and TRBJ1-1): GAGVSQSPRYKVTKRGQDVALRCDPISGHVSLYWYRQALGQGPEFLTYFNYEAQQDKSGLPNDRFSAERPEGSISTLTIQRTEQRDSAMYRCASSLALTGTEAFFGQGTRLTVV.

The chain links TRBV6-5 to TRBJ2-1; 10 positions agree with TRBD2. This CDR3 comprises 15 residues. CDR1 and CDR2 from the germline V gene are MNHEY and SVGAGI. V shed 2 bases, J shed 8 bases, and the junction held 6 bases outside the gene matches. The chain's CDR3 is CASSYGAGGIDEQFF. Written as DNA, the CDR3 is TGTGCCAGCAGTTACGGAGCGGGGGGGATAGATGAGCAGTTCTTC.